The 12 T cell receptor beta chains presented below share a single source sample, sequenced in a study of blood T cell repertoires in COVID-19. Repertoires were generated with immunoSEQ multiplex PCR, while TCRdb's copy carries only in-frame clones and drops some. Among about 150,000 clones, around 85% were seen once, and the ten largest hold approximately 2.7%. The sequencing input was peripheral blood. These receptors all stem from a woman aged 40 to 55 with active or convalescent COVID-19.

CDR3 sequence (DNA): TGTGCCAGCTTAGCGGGAGGAGGGGCCTACGAGCAGTACTTC. Its translation is CASLAGGGAYEQYF. The V gene is TRBV6-5, the J gene TRBJ2-7; 10 bases match TRBD2. CDR3 length: 14 residues. Trimming at V came to 8 bases and at J to 2 bases, leaving 6 bases not matched to a gene. Germline-derived CDR1 and CDR2 are MNHEY and SVGAGI.

CDR3 coding DNA: TGTGCCAGCAGTTTAAGGGGGGGCTACACCTTC. Residues: CASSLRGGYTF. The chain joins TRBV12-3 or TRBV12-4 to TRBJ1-2; a weak D match, TRBD1 (6 bases). V was trimmed by 2 bases and J by 8 bases, leaving 6 bases between them. The CDR3 length is 11 residues.

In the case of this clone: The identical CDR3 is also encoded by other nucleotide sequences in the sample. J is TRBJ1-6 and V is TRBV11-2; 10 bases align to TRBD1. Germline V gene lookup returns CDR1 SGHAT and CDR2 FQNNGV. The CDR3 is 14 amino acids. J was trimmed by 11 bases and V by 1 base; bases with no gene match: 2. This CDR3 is CASSLGQGAAPLHF. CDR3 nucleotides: TGTGCCAGCAGCTTAGGACAGGGGGCGGCACCCCTCCACTTT.

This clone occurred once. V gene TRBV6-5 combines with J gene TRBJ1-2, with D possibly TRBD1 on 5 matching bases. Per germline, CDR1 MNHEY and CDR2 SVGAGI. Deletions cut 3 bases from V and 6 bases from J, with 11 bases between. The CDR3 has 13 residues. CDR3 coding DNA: TGTGCCAGCAGTTATCGGGGGAAAGATGGCTACACCTTC. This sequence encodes CASSYRGKDGYTF.

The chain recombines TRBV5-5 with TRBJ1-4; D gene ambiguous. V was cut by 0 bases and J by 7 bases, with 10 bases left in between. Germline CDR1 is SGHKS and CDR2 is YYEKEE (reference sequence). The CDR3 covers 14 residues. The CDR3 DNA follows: TGTGCCAGCAGCTTGGCCCCTGGGCGTGAAAAACTGTTTTTT. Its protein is CASSLAPGREKLFF.

This chain's CDR3 is CASSRPGGQGYGYNSPLHF. CDR3 sequence (DNA): TGTGCCAGCAGTCGTCCGGGGGGACAGGGGTATGGGTATAATTCACCCCTCCACTTT. This chain links TRBV28 with TRBJ1-6; 10 bases line up with TRBD1. Germline V gene data show CDR1 as MDHEN and CDR2 as SYDVKM. The CDR3 is made up of 19 amino acids. The ends lost 5 bases at V and 4 bases at J; junction bases unmatched: 14.

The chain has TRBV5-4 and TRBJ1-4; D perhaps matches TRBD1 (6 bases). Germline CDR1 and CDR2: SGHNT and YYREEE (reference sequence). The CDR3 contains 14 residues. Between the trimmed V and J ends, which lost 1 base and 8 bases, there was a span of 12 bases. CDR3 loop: CASSLWAGEEKLFF. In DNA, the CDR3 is TGTGCCAGCAGCTTGTGGGCAGGGGAGGAAAAACTGTTTTTT.

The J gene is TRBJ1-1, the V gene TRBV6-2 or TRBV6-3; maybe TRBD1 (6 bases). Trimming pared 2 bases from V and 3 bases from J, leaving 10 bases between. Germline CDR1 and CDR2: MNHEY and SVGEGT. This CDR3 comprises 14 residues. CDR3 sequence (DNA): TGTGCCAGCAGTTACGCCAGGGGCCACACTGAAGCTTTCTTT. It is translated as CASSYARGHTEAFF.

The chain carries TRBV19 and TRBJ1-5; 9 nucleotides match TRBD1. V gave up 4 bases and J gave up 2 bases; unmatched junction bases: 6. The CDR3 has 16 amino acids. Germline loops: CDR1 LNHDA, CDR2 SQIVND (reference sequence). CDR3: CASSNHRDRGNQPQHF. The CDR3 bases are TGTGCCAGTAGTAATCACCGGGACAGGGGCAATCAGCCCCAGCATTTT.

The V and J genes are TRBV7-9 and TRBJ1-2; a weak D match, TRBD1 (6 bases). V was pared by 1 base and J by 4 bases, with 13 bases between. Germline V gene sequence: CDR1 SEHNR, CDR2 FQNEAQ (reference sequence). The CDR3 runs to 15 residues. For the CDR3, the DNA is TGTGCCAGCAGCTTAGTCGGGGCAGGGGCCTATGGCTACACCTTC. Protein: CASSLVGAGAYGYTF.

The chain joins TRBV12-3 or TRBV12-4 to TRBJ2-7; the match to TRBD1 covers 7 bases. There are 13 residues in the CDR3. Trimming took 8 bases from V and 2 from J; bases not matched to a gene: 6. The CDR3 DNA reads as TGTGCCAGCCGGACAGGCCAAACCTACGAGCAGTACTTC. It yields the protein CASRTGQTYEQYF.

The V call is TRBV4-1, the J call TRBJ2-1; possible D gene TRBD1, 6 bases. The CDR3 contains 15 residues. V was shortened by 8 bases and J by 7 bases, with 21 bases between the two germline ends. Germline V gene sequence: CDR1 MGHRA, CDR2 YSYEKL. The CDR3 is CASPPAGQGKNEQFF. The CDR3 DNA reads TGCGCCAGCCCCCCAGCCGGCCAGGGGAAGAATGAGCAGTTCTTC.